This T cell receptor beta chain was captured by sequencing in a study of T-cell reconstitution after alpha-beta-depleted transplantation in children. Study conclusions and caveats: Most T-cell counts and diversity one year after the transplant came from T cells that were newly produced. About two months after transplant, alpha-beta T cells reportedly came from several hundred expanded graft clones. Surviving recipient T cells and thymic progenitors produced the high day-60 TCRbeta diversity seen in some patients.

Unique molecular identifiers were incorporated when the TCRbeta library was constructed. TCRdb re-derived calls from the PCR reads in MiXCR, one entry per CDR3 protein. This table holds about 980,000 distinct CDR3 sequences, 25% to 35% found once. On this clonotype: Its target is not known.

The specimen was PBMCs, mostly from graft donor cells, collected 360 days after TCRalphabeta/CD19-depleted stem cell transplant. The clonotype originates from a boy in the first two years of life who had a stem cell transplant for SCID, so the T cells may come from the graft donor.

The CDR3 DNA is TGCGCCAGCAGCAGGTGGGGCGAATTGGATACGCAGTATTTT. Translation gives CASSRWGELDTQYF. J is TRBJ2-3 and V is TRBV5-1, with D tentatively TRBD1 (5 bases). The CDR3 totals 14 residues. The germline V and J ends were trimmed by 4 bases and 6 bases, with 15 bases remaining between them. Germline CDR1 reads SGHRS; CDR2 reads YFSETQ.